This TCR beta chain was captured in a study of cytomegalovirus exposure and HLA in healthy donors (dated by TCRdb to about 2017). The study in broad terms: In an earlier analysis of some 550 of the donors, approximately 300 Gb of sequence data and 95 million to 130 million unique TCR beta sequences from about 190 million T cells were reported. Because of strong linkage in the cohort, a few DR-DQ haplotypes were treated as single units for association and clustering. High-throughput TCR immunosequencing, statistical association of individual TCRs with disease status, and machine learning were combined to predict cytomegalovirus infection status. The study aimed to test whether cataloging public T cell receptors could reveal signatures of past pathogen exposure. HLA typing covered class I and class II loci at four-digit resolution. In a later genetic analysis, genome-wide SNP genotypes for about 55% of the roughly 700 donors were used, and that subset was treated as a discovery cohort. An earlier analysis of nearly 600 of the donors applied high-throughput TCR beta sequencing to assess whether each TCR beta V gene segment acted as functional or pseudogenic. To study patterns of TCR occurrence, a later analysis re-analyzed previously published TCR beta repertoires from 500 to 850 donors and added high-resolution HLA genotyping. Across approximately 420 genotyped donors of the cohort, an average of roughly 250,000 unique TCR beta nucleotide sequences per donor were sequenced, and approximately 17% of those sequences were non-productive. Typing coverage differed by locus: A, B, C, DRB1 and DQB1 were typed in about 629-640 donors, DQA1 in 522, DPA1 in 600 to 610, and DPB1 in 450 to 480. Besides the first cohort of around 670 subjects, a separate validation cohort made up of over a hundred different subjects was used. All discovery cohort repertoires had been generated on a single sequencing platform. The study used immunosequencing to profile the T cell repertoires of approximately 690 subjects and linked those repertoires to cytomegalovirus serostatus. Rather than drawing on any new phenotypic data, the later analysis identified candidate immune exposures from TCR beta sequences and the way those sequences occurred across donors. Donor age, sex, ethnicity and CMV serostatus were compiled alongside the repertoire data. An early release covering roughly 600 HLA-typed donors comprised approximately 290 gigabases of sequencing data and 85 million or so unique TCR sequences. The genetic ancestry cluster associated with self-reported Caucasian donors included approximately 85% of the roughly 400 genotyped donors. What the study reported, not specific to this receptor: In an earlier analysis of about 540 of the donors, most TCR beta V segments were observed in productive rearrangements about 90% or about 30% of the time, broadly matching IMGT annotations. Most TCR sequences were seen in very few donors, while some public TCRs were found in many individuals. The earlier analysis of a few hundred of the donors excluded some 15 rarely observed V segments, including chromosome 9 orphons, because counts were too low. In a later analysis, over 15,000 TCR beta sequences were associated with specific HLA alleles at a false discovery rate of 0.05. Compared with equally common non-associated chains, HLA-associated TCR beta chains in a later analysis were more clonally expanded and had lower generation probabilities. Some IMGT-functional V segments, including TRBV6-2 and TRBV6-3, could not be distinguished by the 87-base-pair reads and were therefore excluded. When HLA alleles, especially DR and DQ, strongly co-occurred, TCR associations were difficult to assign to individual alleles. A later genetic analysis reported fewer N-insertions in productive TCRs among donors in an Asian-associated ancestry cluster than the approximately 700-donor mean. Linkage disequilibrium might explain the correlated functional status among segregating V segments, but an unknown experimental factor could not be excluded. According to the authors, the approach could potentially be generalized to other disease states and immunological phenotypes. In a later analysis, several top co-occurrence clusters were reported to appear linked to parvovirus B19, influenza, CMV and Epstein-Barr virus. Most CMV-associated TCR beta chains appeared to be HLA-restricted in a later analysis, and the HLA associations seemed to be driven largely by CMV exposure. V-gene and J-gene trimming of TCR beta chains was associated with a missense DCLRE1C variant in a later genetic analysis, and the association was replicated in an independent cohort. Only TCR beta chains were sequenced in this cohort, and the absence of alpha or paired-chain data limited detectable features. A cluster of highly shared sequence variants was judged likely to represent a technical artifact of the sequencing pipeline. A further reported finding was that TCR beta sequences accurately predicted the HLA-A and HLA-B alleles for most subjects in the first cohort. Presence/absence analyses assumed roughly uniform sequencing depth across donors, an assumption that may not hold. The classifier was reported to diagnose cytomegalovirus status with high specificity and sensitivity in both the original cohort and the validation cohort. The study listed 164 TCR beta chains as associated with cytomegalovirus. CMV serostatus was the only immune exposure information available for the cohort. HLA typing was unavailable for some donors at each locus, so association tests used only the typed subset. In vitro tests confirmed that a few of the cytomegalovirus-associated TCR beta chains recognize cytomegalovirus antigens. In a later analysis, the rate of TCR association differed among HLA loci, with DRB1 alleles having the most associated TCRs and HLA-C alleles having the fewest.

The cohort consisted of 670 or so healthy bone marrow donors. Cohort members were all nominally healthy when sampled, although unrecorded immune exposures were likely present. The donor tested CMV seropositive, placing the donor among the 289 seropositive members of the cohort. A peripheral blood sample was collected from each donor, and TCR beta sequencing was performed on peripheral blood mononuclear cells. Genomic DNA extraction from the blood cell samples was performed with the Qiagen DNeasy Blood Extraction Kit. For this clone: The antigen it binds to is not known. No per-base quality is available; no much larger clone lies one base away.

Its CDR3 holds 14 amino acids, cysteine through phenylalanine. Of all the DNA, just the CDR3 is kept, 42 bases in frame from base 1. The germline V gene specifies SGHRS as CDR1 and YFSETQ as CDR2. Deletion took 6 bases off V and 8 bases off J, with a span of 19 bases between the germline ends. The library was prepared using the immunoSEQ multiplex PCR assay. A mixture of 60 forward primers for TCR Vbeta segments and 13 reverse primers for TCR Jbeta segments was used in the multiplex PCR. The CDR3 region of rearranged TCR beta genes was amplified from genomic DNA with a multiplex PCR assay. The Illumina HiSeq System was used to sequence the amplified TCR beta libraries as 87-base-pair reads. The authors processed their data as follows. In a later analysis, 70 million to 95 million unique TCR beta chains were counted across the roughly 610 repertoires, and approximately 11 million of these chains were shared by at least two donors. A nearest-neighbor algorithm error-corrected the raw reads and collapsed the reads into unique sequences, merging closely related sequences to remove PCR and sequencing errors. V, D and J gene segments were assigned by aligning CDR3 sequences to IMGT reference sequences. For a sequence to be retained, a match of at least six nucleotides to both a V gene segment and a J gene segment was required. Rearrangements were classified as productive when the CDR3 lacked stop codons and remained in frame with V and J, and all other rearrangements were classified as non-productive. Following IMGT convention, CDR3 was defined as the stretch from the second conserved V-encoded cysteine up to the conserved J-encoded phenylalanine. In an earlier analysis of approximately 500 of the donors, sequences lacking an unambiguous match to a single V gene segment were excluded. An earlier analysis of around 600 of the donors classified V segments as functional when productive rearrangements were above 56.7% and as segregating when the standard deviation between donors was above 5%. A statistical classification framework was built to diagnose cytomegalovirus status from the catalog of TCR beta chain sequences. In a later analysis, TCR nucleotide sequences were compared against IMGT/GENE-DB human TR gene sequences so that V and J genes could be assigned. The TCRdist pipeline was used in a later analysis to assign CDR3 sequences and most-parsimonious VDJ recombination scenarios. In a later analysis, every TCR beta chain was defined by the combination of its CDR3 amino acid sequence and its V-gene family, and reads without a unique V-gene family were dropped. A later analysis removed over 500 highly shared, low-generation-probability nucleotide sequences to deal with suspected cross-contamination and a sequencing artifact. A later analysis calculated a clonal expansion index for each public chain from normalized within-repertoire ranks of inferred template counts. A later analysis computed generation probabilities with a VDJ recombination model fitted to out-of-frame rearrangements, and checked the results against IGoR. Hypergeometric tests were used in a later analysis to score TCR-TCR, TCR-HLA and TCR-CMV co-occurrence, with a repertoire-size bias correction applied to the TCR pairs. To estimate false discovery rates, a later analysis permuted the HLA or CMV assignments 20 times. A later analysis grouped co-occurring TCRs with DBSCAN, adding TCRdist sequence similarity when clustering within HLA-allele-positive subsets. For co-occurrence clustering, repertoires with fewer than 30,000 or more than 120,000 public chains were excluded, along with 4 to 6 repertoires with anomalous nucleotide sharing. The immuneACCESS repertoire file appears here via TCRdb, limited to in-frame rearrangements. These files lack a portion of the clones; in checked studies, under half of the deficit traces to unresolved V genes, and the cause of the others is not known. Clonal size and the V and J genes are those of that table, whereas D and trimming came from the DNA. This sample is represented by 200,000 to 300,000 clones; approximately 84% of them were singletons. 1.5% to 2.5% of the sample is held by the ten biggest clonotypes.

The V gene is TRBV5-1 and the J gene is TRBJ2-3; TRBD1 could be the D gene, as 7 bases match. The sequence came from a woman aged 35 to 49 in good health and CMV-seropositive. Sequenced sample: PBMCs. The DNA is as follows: TGCGCCAGCAACCTCGGAGGGGGCGCGGGTACGCAGTATTTT. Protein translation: CASNLGGGAGTQYF.